One and the same sample provided the 5 T cell receptor beta chains below, sequenced in a study of blood T cell repertoires in COVID-19. Profiled with immunoSEQ multiplex PCR; TCRdb holds only in-frame clones, not every one. The sample includes approximately 300,000 clones, around 87% seen only once; the top ten take 4%. Sequences were obtained from peripheral blood. The receptors come from a woman between 45 and 60 years old with active or convalescent COVID-19.

This clone was seen once. The chain combines TRBV27 with TRBJ1-2, with a weak D call TRBD1 (5 bases). V lost 5 bases, J lost 1 base, and 17 bases lay in between. Germline V gives CDR1 MNHEY, CDR2 SMNVEV (reference sequence). The CDR3 has 16 residues. CDR3 protein: CASSPDNTAVNYGYTF. Here the CDR3 DNA reads TGTGCCAGCAGTCCGGACAACACAGCCGTTAACTATGGCTACACCTTC.

This clone showed up just once. The J gene is TRBJ1-5, the V gene TRBV19, with D perhaps matching TRBD1 (6 bases). This CDR3 comprises 16 residues. The V gene's germline CDR1 is LNHDA and CDR2 SQIVND (reference sequence). The ends were cut back, 5 bases at V and 5 bases at J, with 19 bases in the middle. The CDR3 nucleotides are TGTGCCAGTAGTTCCCCCGGGGGGCGGCGGTATCAGCCCCAGCATTTT. This translates into CASSSPGGRRYQPQHF.

This sequence joins TRBV30 and TRBJ2-7, with D hard to call. The V gene's germline CDR1 is GTSNPN and CDR2 SVGIG (reference sequence). Trimming took off 2 bases at V and 5 bases at J, with 10 bases between the two ends. This CDR3 region has 12 residues. DNA of the CDR3: TGTGCCTGGAGTACCCCTAGGAACGAGCAGTACTTC. It codes for CAWSTPRNEQYF.

The chain combines TRBV7-2 with TRBJ2-7; D may be TRBD1 (6 bases). Germline assignment: CDR1 SGHTA and CDR2 FQGNSA. The V end lost 4 bases, the J end lost 4 bases, and 8 bases lay between the germline ends. The CDR3 runs to 12 residues. The DNA of the CDR3 is TGTGCCAGCAGCTCGCAGGGGTACGAGCAGTACTTC. This gives the protein CASSSQGYEQYF.

V gene TRBV18 combines with J gene TRBJ1-3; TRBD1 aligns across 11 bases. Germline V gene lookup returns CDR1 KGHSH and CDR2 LQKENI. The CDR3 runs to 14 residues. V trimming: 3 bases; J trimming: 8 bases; junction bases outside the gene matches: 3. The CDR3 sequence is CASSPGQGAYTIYF. CDR3 nucleotide sequence: TGTGCCAGCTCACCTGGACAGGGGGCATACACCATATATTTT.